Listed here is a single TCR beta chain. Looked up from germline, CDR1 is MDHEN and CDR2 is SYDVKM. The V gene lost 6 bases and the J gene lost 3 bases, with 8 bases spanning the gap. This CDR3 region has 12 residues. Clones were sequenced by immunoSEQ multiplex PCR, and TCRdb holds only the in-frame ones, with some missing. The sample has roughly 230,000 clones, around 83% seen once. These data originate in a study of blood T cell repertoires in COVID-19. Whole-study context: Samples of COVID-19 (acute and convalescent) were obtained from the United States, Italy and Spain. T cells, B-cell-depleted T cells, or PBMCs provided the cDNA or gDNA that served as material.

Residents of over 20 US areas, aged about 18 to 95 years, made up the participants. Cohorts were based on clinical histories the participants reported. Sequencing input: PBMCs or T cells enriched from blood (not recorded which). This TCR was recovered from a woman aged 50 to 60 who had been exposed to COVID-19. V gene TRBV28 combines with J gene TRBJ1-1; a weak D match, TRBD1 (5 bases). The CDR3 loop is CASSSTDTEAFF. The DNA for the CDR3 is TGTGCCAGCAGCTCGACAGACACTGAAGCTTTCTTT.